Listed below are T cell receptor beta chains from one sample, sequenced in a study of shared clonotypes between healthy human individuals. Measured with immunoSEQ multiplex PCR; TCRdb has only the in-frame clones, and not every one. The data show about 2 million clones, over 85% seen once. The sequencing sample was made of naive CD8+ T cells sorted from blood. Receptor source: a man between 18 and 35 years old in good health. Each CDR3 is given without its conserved first and last residue. Clone sizes are given selectively: once, few, many, or a class where the clone is expanded.

clone_size: .; v_call: TRBV5-8; j_call: TRBJ2-7; cdr3_aa: ASSLPRITYEQY
clone_size: once; v_call: TRBV7-6; j_call: TRBJ2-1; cdr3_aa: ASSLAGSYNEQF
clone_size: .; v_call: TRBV5-1; j_call: TRBJ2-7; cdr3_aa: ASSATSGSFYEQY
clone_size: once; v_call: TRBV28; j_call: TRBJ1-1; cdr3_aa: ASGYLNTEAF
clone_size: .; v_call: TRBV19; j_call: TRBJ2-6; cdr3_aa: ASSFEDRSFDSGANVLT
clone_size: .; v_call: TRBV5-1; j_call: TRBJ2-1; cdr3_aa: ASSFGGRNEQF
clone_size: .; v_call: TRBV4-3; j_call: TRBJ1-4; cdr3_aa: ASSQDLYRDRGTEKLF
clone_size: .; v_call: TRBV7-6; j_call: TRBJ2-7; cdr3_aa: ASSLTATYEQY
clone_size: once; v_call: TRBV5-1; j_call: TRBJ2-3; cdr3_aa: ASSPYQGSSDTQY
clone_size: .; v_call: TRBV6-5; j_call: TRBJ2-3; cdr3_aa: ASSYRTGGSDTQY
clone_size: .; v_call: TRBV5-4; j_call: TRBJ2-1; cdr3_aa: ASSLATSGLYNEQF
clone_size: .; v_call: TRBV30; j_call: TRBJ1-6; cdr3_aa: AWSVTGIYNSPLH
clone_size: .; v_call: TRBV4-1; j_call: TRBJ1-4; cdr3_aa: ASSQVGLPNEKLF
clone_size: .; v_call: TRBV29-1; j_call: TRBJ2-7; cdr3_aa: SVGTMLYEQY
clone_size: once; v_call: TRBV7-9; j_call: TRBJ1-1; cdr3_aa: ASSPARVDTEAF
clone_size: .; v_call: TRBV30; j_call: TRBJ1-5; cdr3_aa: AWRRGQGVYRGNQPQH
clone_size: .; v_call: TRBV11-2; j_call: TRBJ1-3; cdr3_aa: ASSLVGVQGSGNTIY
clone_size: .; v_call: TRBV29-1; j_call: TRBJ2-7; cdr3_aa: SVETGTGSHEQY
clone_size: .; v_call: TRBV7-9; j_call: TRBJ2-7; cdr3_aa: ASSTRTYEQY
clone_size: .; v_call: TRBV5-1; j_call: TRBJ2-7; cdr3_aa: ASSPGLAGGQTYEQY
clone_size: .; v_call: TRBV28; j_call: TRBJ2-3; cdr3_aa: ASSTLADTQY
clone_size: .; v_call: TRBV29-1; j_call: TRBJ1-1; cdr3_aa: SALPRDRNTEAF
clone_size: .; v_call: TRBV5-1; j_call: TRBJ1-2; cdr3_aa: ASSLGWEVDGYT
clone_size: .; v_call: TRBV7-6; j_call: TRBJ2-5; cdr3_aa: ASSRPLGQSSLQVQETQY
clone_size: .; v_call: TRBV28; j_call: TRBJ2-1; cdr3_aa: ASTEGAPYNEQF
clone_size: .; v_call: TRBV30; j_call: TRBJ2-5; cdr3_aa: AWSVHQEETQY
clone_size: .; v_call: TRBV7-7; j_call: TRBJ2-2; cdr3_aa: ASSLALAIGELF
clone_size: .; v_call: TRBV7-7; j_call: TRBJ2-5; cdr3_aa: ASSLGQTQETQY
clone_size: .; v_call: TRBV29-1; j_call: TRBJ1-1; cdr3_aa: SAGPGLEAF
clone_size: .; v_call: TRBV7-2; j_call: TRBJ2-5; cdr3_aa: ASSPERFQETQY
clone_size: .; v_call: TRBV6-6; j_call: TRBJ2-7; cdr3_aa: ASSPHGQWPYEQY
clone_size: .; v_call: TRBV15; j_call: TRBJ1-1; cdr3_aa: ATSQGALYTEAF
clone_size: .; v_call: TRBV10-2; j_call: TRBJ2-1; cdr3_aa: ASSLLAYNEQF
clone_size: .; v_call: TRBV7-9; j_call: TRBJ2-1; cdr3_aa: ASSLAGMRGEQF
clone_size: .; v_call: TRBV5-6; j_call: TRBJ1-5; cdr3_aa: ASSPGGNNQPQH
clone_size: .; v_call: TRBV6-5; j_call: TRBJ1-3; cdr3_aa: ASSVSMSSGNTIY
clone_size: .; v_call: TRBV4-3; j_call: TRBJ2-1; cdr3_aa: ASSQVREGRNEQF
clone_size: .; v_call: TRBV7-8; j_call: TRBJ1-1; cdr3_aa: ASTPRGHDTEAF
clone_size: .; v_call: TRBV5-6; j_call: TRBJ2-7; cdr3_aa: ASSPEGLADYEQY
clone_size: .; v_call: TRBV4-3; j_call: TRBJ2-7; cdr3_aa: ASSQLTGAYEQY
clone_size: .; v_call: TRBV6-5; j_call: TRBJ2-7; cdr3_aa: ASSYSSGQGFYEQY
clone_size: .; v_call: TRBV7-8; j_call: TRBJ2-7; cdr3_aa: ASSVSDRPTYEQY
clone_size: .; v_call: TRBV5-6; j_call: TRBJ2-5; cdr3_aa: ASSVGLAGRETQY
clone_size: .; v_call: TRBV5-4; j_call: TRBJ2-7; cdr3_aa: ASSLASSGYEQY
clone_size: .; v_call: TRBV11-3; j_call: TRBJ2-1; cdr3_aa: ASSSLAGGRNEQF
clone_size: once; v_call: TRBV5-6; j_call: TRBJ2-7; cdr3_aa: ASSWGNEQY
clone_size: .; v_call: TRBV28; j_call: TRBJ2-3; cdr3_aa: ASSTGQGADTQY
clone_size: .; v_call: TRBV11-2; j_call: TRBJ2-7; cdr3_aa: ASSTFYEQY
clone_size: .; v_call: TRBV19; j_call: TRBJ2-7; cdr3_aa: ASSSRQGNGLNEQY
clone_size: once; v_call: TRBV28; j_call: TRBJ2-3; cdr3_aa: ASIKRGGHLDTQY
clone_size: .; v_call: TRBV7-6; j_call: TRBJ1-2; cdr3_aa: ASSLLPGQGDYGYT
clone_size: .; v_call: TRBV6-5; j_call: TRBJ2-7; cdr3_aa: ASSLALSSYEQY
clone_size: once; v_call: TRBV28; j_call: TRBJ2-7; cdr3_aa: ASSFAGSSYEQY
clone_size: .; v_call: TRBV5-4; j_call: TRBJ2-7; cdr3_aa: ASSLGGYEQY
clone_size: .; v_call: TRBV27; j_call: TRBJ1-2; cdr3_aa: ASRHLGDTGETNYGYT